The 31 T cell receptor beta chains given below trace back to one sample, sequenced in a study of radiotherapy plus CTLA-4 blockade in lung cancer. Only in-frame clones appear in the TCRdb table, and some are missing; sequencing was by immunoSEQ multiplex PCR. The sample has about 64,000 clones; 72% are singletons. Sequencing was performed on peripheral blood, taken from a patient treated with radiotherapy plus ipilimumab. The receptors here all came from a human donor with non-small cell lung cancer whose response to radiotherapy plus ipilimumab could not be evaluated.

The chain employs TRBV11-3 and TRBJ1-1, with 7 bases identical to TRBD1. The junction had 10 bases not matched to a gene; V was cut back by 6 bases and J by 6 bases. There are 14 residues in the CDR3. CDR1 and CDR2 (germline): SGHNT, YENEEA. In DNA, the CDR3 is TGTGCCAGCAGTCTACAGGGGACGACCTCTGAAGCTTTCTTT. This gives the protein CASSLQGTTSEAFF.

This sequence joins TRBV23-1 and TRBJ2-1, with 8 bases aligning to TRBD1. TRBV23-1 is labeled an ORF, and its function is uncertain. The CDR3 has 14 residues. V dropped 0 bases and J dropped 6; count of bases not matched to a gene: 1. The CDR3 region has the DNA TGCGCCAGCAGTCAATCAACAGGGGGCAATGAGCAGTTCTTC. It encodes CASSQSTGGNEQFF.

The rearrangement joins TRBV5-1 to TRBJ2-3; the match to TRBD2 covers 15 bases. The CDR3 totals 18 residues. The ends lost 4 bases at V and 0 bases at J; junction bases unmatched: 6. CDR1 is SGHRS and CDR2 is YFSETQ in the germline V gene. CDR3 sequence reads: CASSPAGLAGGSTDTQYF. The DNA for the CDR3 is TGCGCCAGCAGCCCTGCGGGACTAGCGGGGGGTAGCACAGATACGCAGTATTTT.

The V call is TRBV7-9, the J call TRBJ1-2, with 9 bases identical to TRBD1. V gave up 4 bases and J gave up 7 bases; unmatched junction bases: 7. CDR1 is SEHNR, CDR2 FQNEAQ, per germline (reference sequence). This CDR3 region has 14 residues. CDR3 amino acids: CASSWGQGRGGYTF. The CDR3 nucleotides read TGTGCCAGCAGCTGGGGACAGGGACGGGGTGGCTACACCTTC.

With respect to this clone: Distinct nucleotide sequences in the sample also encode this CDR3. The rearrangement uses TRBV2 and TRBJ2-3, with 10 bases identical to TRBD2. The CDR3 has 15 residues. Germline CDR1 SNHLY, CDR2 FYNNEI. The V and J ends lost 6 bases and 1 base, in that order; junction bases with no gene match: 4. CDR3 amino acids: CASRGTSAGTDTQYF. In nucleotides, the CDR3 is TGTGCCAGCAGGGGGACTAGCGCCGGCACAGATACGCAGTATTTT.

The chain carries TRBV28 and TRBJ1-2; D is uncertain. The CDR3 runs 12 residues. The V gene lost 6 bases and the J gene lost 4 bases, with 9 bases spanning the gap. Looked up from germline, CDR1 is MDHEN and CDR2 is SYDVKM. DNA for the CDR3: TGTGCCAGCAGACCCGGAGGCTATGGCTACACCTTC. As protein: CASRPGGYGYTF.

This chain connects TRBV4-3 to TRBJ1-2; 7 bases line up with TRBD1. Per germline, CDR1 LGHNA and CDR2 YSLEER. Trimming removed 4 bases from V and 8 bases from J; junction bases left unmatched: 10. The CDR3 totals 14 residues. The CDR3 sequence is CASSPETGRRGYTF. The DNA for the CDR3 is TGCGCCAGCAGCCCCGAGACAGGGCGGAGAGGCTACACCTTC.

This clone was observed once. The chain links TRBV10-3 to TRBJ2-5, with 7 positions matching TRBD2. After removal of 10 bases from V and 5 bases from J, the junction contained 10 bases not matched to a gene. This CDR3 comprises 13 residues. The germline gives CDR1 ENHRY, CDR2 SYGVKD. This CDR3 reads CATDPGRSETQYF. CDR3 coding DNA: TGTGCCACCGATCCCGGGAGGAGCGAGACCCAGTACTTC.

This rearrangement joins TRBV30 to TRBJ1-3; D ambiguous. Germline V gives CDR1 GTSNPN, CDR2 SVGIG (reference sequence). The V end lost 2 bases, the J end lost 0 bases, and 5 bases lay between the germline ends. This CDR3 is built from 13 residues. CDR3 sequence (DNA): TGTGCCTGGAGTTTTAGCTCTGGAAACACCATATATTTT. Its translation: CAWSFSSGNTIYF.

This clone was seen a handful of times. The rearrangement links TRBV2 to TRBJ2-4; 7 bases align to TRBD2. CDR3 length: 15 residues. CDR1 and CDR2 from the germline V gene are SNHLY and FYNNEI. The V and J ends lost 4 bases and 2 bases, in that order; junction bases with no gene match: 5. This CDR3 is CASSGVGGTKNIQYF. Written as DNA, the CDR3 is TGTGCCAGCAGTGGGGTGGGAGGGACCAAAAACATTCAGTACTTC.

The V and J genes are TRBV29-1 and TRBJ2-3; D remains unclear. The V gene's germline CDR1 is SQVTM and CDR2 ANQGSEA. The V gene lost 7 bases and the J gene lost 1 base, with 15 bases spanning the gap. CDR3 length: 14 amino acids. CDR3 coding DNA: TGCAGCGCCCCCCTCGTCCAGGGCACAGATACGCAGTATTTT. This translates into CSAPLVQGTDTQYF.

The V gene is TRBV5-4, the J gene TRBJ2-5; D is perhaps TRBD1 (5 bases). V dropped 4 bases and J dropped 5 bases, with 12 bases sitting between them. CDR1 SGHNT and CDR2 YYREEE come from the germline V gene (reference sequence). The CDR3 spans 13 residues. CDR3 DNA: TGTGCCAGCAGCATACAGGTCAGGGAGACCCAGTACTTC. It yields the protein CASSIQVRETQYF.

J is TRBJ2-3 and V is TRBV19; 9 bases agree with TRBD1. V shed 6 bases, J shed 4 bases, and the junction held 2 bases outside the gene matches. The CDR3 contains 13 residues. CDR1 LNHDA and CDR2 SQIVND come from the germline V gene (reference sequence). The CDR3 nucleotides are TGTGCCAGTAGGACAGGGGGGTCAGATACGCAGTATTTT. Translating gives CASRTGGSDTQYF.

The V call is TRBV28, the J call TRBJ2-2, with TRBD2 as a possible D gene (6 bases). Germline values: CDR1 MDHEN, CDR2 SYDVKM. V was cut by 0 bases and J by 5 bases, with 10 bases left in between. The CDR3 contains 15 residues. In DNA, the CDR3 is TGTGCCAGCAGTTTATGGGGGGGTACGACCGGGGAGCTGTTTTTT. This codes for CASSLWGGTTGELFF.

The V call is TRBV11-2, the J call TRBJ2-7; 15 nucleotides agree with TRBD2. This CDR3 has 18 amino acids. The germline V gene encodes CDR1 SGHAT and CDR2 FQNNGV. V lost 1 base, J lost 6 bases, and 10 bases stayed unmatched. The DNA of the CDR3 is TGTGCCAGCAGCTTAGCTTTTAATCCGGGACTAGCGGGAGGCGAGCAGTACTTC. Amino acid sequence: CASSLAFNPGLAGGEQYF.

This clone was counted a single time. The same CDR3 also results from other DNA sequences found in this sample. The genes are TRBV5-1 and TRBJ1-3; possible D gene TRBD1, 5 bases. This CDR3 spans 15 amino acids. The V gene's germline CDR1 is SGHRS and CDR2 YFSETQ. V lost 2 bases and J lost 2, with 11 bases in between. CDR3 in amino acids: CASSFAGEAGNTIYF. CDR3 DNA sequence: TGCGCCAGCAGCTTTGCGGGGGAAGCTGGAAACACCATATATTTT.

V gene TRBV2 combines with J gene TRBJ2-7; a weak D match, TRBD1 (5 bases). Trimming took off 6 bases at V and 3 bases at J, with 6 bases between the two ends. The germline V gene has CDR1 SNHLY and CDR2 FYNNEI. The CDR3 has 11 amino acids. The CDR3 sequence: CASSTGYEQYF. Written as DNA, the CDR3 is TGTGCCAGCAGCACAGGCTACGAGCAGTACTTC.

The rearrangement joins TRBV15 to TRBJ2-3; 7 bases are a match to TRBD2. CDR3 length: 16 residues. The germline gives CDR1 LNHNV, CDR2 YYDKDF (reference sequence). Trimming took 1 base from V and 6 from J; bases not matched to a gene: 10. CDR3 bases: TGTGCCACCAGCAGAGGGACGGCCGGGAGGAGGGATACGCAGTATTTT. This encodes CATSRGTAGRRDTQYF.

CDR3 sequence: CASSQDSWRGGTDTQYF. In nucleotides, the CDR3 is TGCGCCAGCAGCCAAGATAGTTGGCGGGGGGGGACAGATACGCAGTATTTT. V is TRBV4-3 and J is TRBJ2-3, with TRBD2 matching 9 bases. V lost 0 bases, J lost 3 bases, and 7 bases stayed unmatched. The CDR3 is made up of 17 amino acids. The V gene's germline CDR1 is LGHNA and CDR2 YSLEER.

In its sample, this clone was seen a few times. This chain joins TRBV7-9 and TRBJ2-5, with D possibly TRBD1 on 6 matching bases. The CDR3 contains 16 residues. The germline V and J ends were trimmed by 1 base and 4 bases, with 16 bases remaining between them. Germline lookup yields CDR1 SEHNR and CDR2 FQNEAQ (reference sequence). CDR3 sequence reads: CASSLVGAGAGETQYF. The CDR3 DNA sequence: TGTGCCAGCAGCTTAGTAGGGGCAGGGGCGGGAGAGACCCAGTACTTC.

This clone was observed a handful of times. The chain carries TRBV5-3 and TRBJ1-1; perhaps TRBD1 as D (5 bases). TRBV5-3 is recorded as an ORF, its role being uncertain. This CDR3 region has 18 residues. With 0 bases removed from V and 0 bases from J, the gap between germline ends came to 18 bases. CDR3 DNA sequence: TGTGCCAGAAGCTTGGCCGTCAGGGAAGGGTTGATGAACACTGAAGCTTTCTTT. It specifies CARSLAVREGLMNTEAFF.

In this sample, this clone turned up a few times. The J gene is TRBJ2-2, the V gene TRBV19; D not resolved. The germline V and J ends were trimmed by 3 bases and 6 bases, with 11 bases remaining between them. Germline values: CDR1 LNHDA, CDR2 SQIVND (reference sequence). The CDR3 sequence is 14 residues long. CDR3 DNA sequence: TGTGCCAGTAGTATCCCTAGAAGCCCCGGGGAGCTGTTTTTT. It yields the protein CASSIPRSPGELFF.

CDR3 coding DNA: TGCGCCAGCAGCTTGGGGGGGGTGGATCAAGAGACCCAGTACTTC. Its translation is CASSLGGVDQETQYF. The genes are TRBV5-1 and TRBJ2-5; tentative D call: TRBD2 (6 bases). The V and J ends lost 0 bases and 2 bases respectively, with 11 bases between them. The germline CDR1 and CDR2 sequences are SGHRS and YFSETQ. The CDR3 is 15 amino acids. The full variable domain, completed using reference TRBV5-1 and TRBJ2-5, is KAGVTQTPRYLIKTRGQQVTLSCSPISGHRSVSWYQQTPGQGLQFLFEYFSETQRNKGNFPGRFSGRQFSNSRSEMNVSTLELGDSALYLCASSLGGVDQETQYFGPGTRLLVL.

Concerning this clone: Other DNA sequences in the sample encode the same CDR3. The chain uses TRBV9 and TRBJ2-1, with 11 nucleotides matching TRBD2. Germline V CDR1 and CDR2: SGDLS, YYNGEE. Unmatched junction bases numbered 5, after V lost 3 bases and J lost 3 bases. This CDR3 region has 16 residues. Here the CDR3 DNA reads TGTGCCAGCAGCGCCTCCGGGACTAGCGGCTACAATGAGCAGTTCTTC. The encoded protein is CASSASGTSGYNEQFF.

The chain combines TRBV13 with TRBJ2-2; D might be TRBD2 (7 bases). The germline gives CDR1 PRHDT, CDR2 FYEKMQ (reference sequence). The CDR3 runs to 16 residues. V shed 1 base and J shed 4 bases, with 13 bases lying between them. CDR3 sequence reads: CASSLEGGPGTGELFF. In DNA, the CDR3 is TGTGCCAGCAGCTTAGAGGGGGGGCCGGGCACCGGGGAGCTGTTTTTT.

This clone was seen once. CDR3 sequence: CASSSQTGGLYNSPLHF. CDR3 in DNA: TGTGCCAGCAGTTCACAGACAGGGGGCCTCTATAATTCACCCCTCCACTTT. This rearrangement joins TRBV28 to TRBJ1-6, with TRBD1 matching 10 bases. With V trimmed by 4 bases and J by 3 bases, 6 bases remained unmatched. Germline lookup yields CDR1 MDHEN and CDR2 SYDVKM. This CDR3 spans 17 amino acids.

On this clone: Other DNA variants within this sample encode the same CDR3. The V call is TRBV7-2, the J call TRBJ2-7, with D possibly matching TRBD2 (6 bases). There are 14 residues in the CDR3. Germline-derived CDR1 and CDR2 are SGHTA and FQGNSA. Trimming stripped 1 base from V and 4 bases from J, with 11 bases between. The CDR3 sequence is CASSLGRGNYEQYF. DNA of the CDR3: TGTGCCAGCAGCTTAGGGCGGGGTAATTACGAGCAGTACTTC.

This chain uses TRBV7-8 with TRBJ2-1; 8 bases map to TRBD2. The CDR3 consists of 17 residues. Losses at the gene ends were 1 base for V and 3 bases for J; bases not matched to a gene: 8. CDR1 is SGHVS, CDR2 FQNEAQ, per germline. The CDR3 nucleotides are TGTGCCAGCAGCTTAGTCGCTTTTACTAGCGGCTACAATGAGCAGTTCTTC. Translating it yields CASSLVAFTSGYNEQFF.

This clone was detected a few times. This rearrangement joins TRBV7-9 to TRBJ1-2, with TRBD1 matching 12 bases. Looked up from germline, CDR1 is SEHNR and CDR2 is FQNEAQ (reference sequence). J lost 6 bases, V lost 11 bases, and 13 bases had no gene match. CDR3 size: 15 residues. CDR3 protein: CAGQRGTGGADGYTF. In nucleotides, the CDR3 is TGTGCCGGACAAAGGGGGACAGGGGGCGCCGATGGCTACACCTTC.

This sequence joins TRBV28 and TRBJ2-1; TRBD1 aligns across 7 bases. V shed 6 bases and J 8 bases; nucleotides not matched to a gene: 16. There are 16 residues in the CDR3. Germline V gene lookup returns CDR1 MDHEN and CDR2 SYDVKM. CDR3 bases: TGTGCCAGCAGCCCTCTACCGGGACAGCTTCACTATGAGCAGTTCTTC. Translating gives CASSPLPGQLHYEQFF.

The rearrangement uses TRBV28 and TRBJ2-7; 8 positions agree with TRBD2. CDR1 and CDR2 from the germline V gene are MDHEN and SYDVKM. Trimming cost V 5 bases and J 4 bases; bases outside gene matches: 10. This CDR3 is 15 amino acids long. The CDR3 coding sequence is TGTGCCAGCAGTCCCTCGGGAGGGCGAAGATACGAGCAGTACTTC. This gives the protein CASSPSGGRRYEQYF.